This T cell receptor (beta chain) was captured by sequencing in a study of response to subunit inactivated influenza vaccine. Findings and limits, study-wide: The study's authors posited that every seasonal influenza vaccination enlists few new T cells.

In this sample, this clonotype turned up many times. The target antigen is unknown. TCRdb ran MiXCR on the RT-PCR reads and lists one entry per CDR3 protein. The sample holds roughly 670,000 distinct CDR3 sequences, approximately 14% seen once. V lost 5 bases to trimming and J lost 8 bases; unmatched junction nucleotides: 15. There are 16 residues in the CDR3. Germline V CDR1 and CDR2: LGHDT, YNNKEL (reference sequence). The source is a man over 45 who received an inactivated influenza vaccine. The J gene is TRBJ2-1, the V gene TRBV3-1; 7 bases align to TRBD2. The sequencing here drew on PBMCs from blood, taken less than 15 days before vaccination. Here the CDR3 DNA reads TGTGCCAGCAGCTCCATCGGGCGGGGGACCAACTATGAGCAGTTCTTC. Translation: CASSSIGRGTNYEQFF.